This record concerns one T cell receptor beta chain sequence. The data are from a study of blood T cell repertoires in COVID-19. As for the study in general: From the United States, Italy and Spain came samples of acute and convalescent COVID-19.

V was shortened by 8 bases and J by 2 bases, with 9 bases between the two germline ends. This CDR3 is 13 amino acids long. As processed by the authors: Reference gene primer amplification gave nucleated cell count estimates. Clones were sequenced by immunoSEQ multiplex PCR, and TCRdb holds only the in-frame ones, with some missing. V and J calls and clone size are as listed in that table; D and trimming were resolved from the DNA. The table has 80,000 or so clones, roughly 80% seen once. The V call is TRBV12-3 or TRBV12-4, the J call TRBJ1-4; D unresolved. The sequence came from a woman aged 70-85 years with acute or convalescent COVID-19. Input material: peripheral blood. CDR3 DNA: TGTGCCAGCCTGGGCAGGACTAATGAAAAACTGTTTTTT. This sequence encodes CASLGRTNEKLFF.